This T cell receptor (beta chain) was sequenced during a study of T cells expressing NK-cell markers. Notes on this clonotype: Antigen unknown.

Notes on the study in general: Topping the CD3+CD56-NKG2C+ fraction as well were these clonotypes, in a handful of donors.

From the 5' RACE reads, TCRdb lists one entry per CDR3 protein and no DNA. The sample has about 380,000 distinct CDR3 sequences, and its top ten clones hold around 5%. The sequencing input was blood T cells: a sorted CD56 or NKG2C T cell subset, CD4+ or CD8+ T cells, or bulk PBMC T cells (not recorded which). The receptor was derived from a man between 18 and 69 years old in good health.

CDR3 residues: CSARDVGQANNEQFF. The chain carries TRBV20-1 and TRBJ2-1; lacking DNA, the TRBD1 call made by TCRdb goes unchecked. Germline V gene data show CDR1 as DFQATT and CDR2 as SNEGSKA (reference sequence). The CDR3 length is 15 residues.